This TCR beta chain was captured by sequencing in a study of blood T cell repertoires in COVID-19. Looked up from germline, CDR1 is MNHNY and CDR2 is SVGAGI (reference sequence). The CDR3 runs to 17 residues. V dropped 5 bases and J dropped 0 bases, with 17 bases sitting between them. TCRdb's table, derived via immunoSEQ multiplex PCR, lists solely in-frame clones and lacks some. The sample contains more than 85,000 clones, about nine tenths of which appear only once. The sequence came from a woman aged 50 to 60 with COVID-19, enrolled during active disease. This sequence joins TRBV6-6 and TRBJ1-5; TRBD1 is a possible D gene (5 bases). The sequenced sample was peripheral blood. Written as DNA, the CDR3 is TGTGCCAGCAGTCCGACCGCCGGGGGGGATAGCAATCAGCCCCAGCATTTT. It is translated as CASSPTAGGDSNQPQHF.